The 5 T cell receptor beta chains below all came from one sample that was sequenced in a study of blood T cell repertoires in COVID-19. The data were produced by immunoSEQ multiplex PCR, yet TCRdb's version contains in-frame clones alone and is incomplete. In the table there are more than 35,000 clones, 88% of which are singletons. The sample comprised peripheral blood. The receptors were gathered from a human donor in a cohort sampled during active COVID-19.

This chain joins TRBV6-4 and TRBJ2-3; 10 bases agree with TRBD1. This CDR3 is built from 15 residues. The V gene's germline CDR1 is MRHNA and CDR2 SNTAGT. V was pared by 6 bases and J by 4 bases, with 7 bases of the junction left unmatched. The CDR3 region is CASSPGTGVSDTQYF. CDR3 coding DNA: TGTGCCAGCAGCCCCGGGACAGGGGTTTCAGATACGCAGTATTTT.

V gene TRBV28 combines with J gene TRBJ2-1; 9 positions agree with TRBD2. The CDR3 loop spans 13 amino acids. With V trimmed by 4 bases and J by 9 bases, 4 bases remained unmatched. Germline values: CDR1 MDHEN, CDR2 SYDVKM. In DNA, the CDR3 is TGTGCCAGCAGTTCCAGCGGGAGGAGTGAGCAGTTCTTC. Its translation is CASSSSGRSEQFF. Complete variable domain (other parts from reference TRBV28 and TRBJ2-1): DVKVTQSSRYLVKRTGEKVFLECVQDMDHENMFWYRQDPGLGLRLIYFSYDVKMKEKGDIPEGYSVSREKKERFSLILESASTNQTSMYLCASSSSGRSEQFFGPGTRLTVL.

The gene calls are TRBV13 and TRBJ2-4, with a weak D call TRBD2 (6 bases). The germline V gene has CDR1 PRHDT and CDR2 FYEKMQ (reference sequence). The CDR3 length is 19 residues. The V gene lost 2 bases and the J gene lost 5 bases, with 25 bases spanning the gap. The chain's CDR3 is CASSLLGGTVIMSQNIQYF. CDR3 DNA: TGTGCCAGCAGCTTATTAGGTGGGACTGTTATTATGAGCCAAAACATTCAGTACTTC.

This rearrangement joins TRBV5-4 to TRBJ2-1, with 9 bases that match TRBD2. There are 16 residues in the CDR3. The V gene end was trimmed by 0 bases and the J gene end by 12 bases; junction bases not matched to a gene: 13. The germline gives CDR1 SGHNT, CDR2 YYREEE (reference sequence). The CDR3 coding sequence is TGTGCCAGCAGCTTGGTGACTAGCGGAAGTGGGGGAGGGCAGTTCTTC. This encodes CASSLVTSGSGGGQFF.

This chain uses TRBV10-3 with TRBJ2-1, with no clear D. The ends were cut back, 2 bases at V and 9 bases at J, with 11 bases in the middle. The CDR3 runs 13 residues. CDR1 is ENHRY and CDR2 is SYGVKD in the germline V gene. CDR3 sequence (DNA): TGTGCCATCAGTGAGCAACGCCCGGGTGAGCAGTTCTTC. It is translated as CAISEQRPGEQFF.